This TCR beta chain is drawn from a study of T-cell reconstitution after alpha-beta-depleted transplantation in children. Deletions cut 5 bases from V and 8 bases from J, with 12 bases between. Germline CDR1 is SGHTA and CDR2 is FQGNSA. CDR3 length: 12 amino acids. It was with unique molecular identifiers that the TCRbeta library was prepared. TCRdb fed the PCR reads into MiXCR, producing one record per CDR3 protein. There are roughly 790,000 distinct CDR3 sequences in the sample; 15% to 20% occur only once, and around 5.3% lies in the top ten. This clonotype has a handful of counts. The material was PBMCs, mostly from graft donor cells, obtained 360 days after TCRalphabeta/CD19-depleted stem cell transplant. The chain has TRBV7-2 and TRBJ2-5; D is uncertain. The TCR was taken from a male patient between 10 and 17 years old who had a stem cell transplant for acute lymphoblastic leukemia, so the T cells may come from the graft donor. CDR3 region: CASSLTLITQYF. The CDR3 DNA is TGTGCCAGCAGCCTTACACTAATTACCCAGTACTTC.